These 8 T cell receptor beta chains share one sample of origin, sequenced in a study of blood T cell repertoires in COVID-19. Assay used: immunoSEQ multiplex PCR; TCRdb lists only in-frame clones, some missing. The sample lists about 110,000 clones, 80% to 90% occurring once. Sequences were obtained from peripheral blood. The receptors stem from a woman aged 80 or over with acute or convalescent COVID-19.

This chain uses TRBV9 with TRBJ2-6, with TRBD1 identical over 8 bases. Germline V gene sequence: CDR1 SGDLS, CDR2 YYNGEE. With V trimmed by 4 bases and J by 3 bases, 9 bases remained unmatched. This CDR3 comprises 17 residues. The CDR3 reads CASSPGQGIFGANVLTF. Here the CDR3 DNA reads TGTGCCAGCAGCCCTGGACAGGGAATATTTGGGGCCAACGTCCTGACTTTC.

The rearrangement uses TRBV7-8 and TRBJ2-2; a possible D gene is TRBD2 (6 bases). The CDR3 runs to 14 residues. Germline loops: CDR1 SGHVS, CDR2 FQNEAQ. The V gene lost 3 bases and the J gene lost 6 bases, with 11 bases spanning the gap. CDR3 amino acids: CASSFNGGAGELFF. The CDR3 DNA is TGTGCCAGCAGCTTTAACGGGGGTGCCGGGGAGCTGTTTTTT.

The chain couples TRBV7-2 to TRBJ1-5, with D hard to call. The germline gives CDR1 SGHTA, CDR2 FQGNSA. Trimming removed 5 bases at V and 1 base at J, with 6 bases between. The length of the CDR3 is 13 residues. This CDR3 is CASSLTSNQPQHF. The CDR3 DNA reads TGTGCCAGCAGCCTTACAAGCAATCAGCCCCAGCATTTT.

This rearrangement joins TRBV7-9 to TRBJ2-5; 10 bases are shared with TRBD1. This CDR3 is 15 amino acids long. J was trimmed by 5 bases and V by 5 bases; bases with no gene match: 8. Germline V gene sequence: CDR1 SEHNR, CDR2 FQNEAQ (reference sequence). The CDR3 DNA reads as TGTGCCAGCAGCCTCCGACAGGGGGCGCCGGAGACCCAGTACTTC. Translating gives CASSLRQGAPETQYF.

The chain is built from TRBV11-2 and TRBJ2-5; 9 nucleotides line up with TRBD2. The CDR3 sequence is 16 residues long. CDR1 is SGHAT and CDR2 is FQNNGV in the germline V gene. The J segment lost 5 bases and the V segment lost 1 base, leaving 8 bases of the junction unmatched. DNA of the CDR3: TGTGCCAGCAGCTTAGGAGCGGGGGGTTTTCGGGAGACCCAGTACTTC. It specifies CASSLGAGGFRETQYF.

The genes are TRBV28 and TRBJ1-2; D is possibly TRBD1 (6 bases). V was pared by 6 bases and J by 4 bases, with 15 bases between. CDR1 is MDHEN and CDR2 is SYDVKM in the germline V gene. The CDR3 has 14 amino acids. CDR3 sequence: CASSPEGGGYGYTF. DNA of the CDR3: TGTGCCAGCAGCCCGGAAGGGGGGGGCTATGGCTACACCTTC.

The genes are TRBV5-1 and TRBJ2-7; TRBD2 is a possible D gene (5 bases). Trimming cost V 3 bases and J 3 bases, with 7 bases left between them. CDR3 length: 12 amino acids. Per germline, CDR1 SGHRS and CDR2 YFSETQ. The CDR3 nucleotides read TGCGCCAGCAGCTCCGGGAACTACGAGCAGTACTTC. Amino acids: CASSSGNYEQYF. Using reference TRBV5-1 and TRBJ2-7 for the parts outside the CDR3, the full variable domain is KAGVTQTPRYLIKTRGQQVTLSCSPISGHRSVSWYQQTPGQGLQFLFEYFSETQRNKGNFPGRFSGRQFSNSRSEMNVSTLELGDSALYLCASSSGNYEQYFGPGTRLTVT.

This clone was seen a single time. The CDR3, as DNA: TGCAGCGTTGAAGGGGCTGGCGAGCAGTACTTC. It encodes CSVEGAGEQYF. This chain joins TRBV29-1 and TRBJ2-7, with D hard to call. The V end was cut by 1 base, the J end by 6 bases, with 7 bases between. CDR1 is SQVTM, CDR2 ANQGSEA, per germline. The CDR3 sequence is 11 residues long.